This entry features one T cell receptor beta chain sequence. Data came from immunoSEQ multiplex PCR; TCRdb stores just in-frame clones and leaves some out. The profile shows around 150,000 clones, 60% to 85% of them singletons. The sample belongs to a study of blood T cell repertoires in COVID-19. Looking at the study overall: The origin of the acute and convalescent COVID-19 samples was the United States, Italy and Spain.

Trimming removed 3 bases from V and 7 bases from J; junction bases left unmatched: 7. CDR3 length equals 15 residues. CDR1 is SGHVS, CDR2 FQNEAQ, per germline. The sample was peripheral blood. The chain joins TRBV7-8 to TRBJ1-1; 11 bases are a match to TRBD1. The source is a man aged 45-65 years with acute or convalescent COVID-19. CDR3 in DNA: TGTGCCAGCAGCTTTGCCGGGACAGGGGGGATTGAAGCTTTCTTT. Protein sequence: CASSFAGTGGIEAFF.